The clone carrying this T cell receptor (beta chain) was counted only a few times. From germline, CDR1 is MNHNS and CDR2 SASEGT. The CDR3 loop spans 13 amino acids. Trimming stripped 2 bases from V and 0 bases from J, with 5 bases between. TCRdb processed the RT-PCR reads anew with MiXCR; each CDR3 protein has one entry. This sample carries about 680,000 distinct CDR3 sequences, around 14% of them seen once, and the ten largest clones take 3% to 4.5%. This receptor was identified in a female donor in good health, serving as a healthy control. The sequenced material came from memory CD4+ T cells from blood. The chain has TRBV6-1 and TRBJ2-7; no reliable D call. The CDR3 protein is CASSEQDSYEQYF. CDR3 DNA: TGTGCCAGCAGTGAACAGGACTCCTACGAGCAGTACTTC.